This T cell receptor (beta chain) is drawn from a study of circulating tumor DNA in untreated peripheral T-cell lymphoma. Study-level results: Tumor-specific clonotypes were found in more than 65% of patients.

This tumor tissue came from a pretreatment baseline collection. Assay: immunoSEQ multiplex PCR; the TCRdb copy retains only in-frame clones and omits some. This repertoire shows fewer than 7,500 clones, 60% to 80% found once; its top ten account for under 30%. In the case of this clone: Its specificity is not known.

What was sequenced was tumor tissue. This TCR derives from a human donor with peripheral T-cell lymphoma.

CDR3 DNA: TGTGCTAGTGGTTTGGGACCTCCCAGGGAGCAGTACTTC. It yields the protein CASGLGPPREQYF. The chain has TRBV12-5 and TRBJ2-7; D unclear. Germline assignment: CDR1 LGHNT and CDR2 FRNRAP. Trimming took off 1 base at V and 7 bases at J, with 11 bases between the two ends. There are 13 residues in the CDR3.